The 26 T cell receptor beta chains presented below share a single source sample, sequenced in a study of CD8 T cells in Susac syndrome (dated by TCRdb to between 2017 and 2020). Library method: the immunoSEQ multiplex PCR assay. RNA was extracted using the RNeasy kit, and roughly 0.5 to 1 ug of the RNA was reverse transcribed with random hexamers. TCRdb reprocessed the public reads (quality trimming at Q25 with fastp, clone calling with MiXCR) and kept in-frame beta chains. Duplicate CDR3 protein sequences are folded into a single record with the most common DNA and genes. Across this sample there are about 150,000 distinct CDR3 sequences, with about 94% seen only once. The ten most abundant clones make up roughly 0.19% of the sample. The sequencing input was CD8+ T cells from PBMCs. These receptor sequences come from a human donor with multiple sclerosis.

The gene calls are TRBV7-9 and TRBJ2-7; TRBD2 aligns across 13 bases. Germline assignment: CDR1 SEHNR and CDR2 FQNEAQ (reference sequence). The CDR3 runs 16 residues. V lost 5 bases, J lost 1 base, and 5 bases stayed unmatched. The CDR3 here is CASSPGTSGDSYEQYF. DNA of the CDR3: TGTGCCAGCAGCCCGGGGACTAGCGGGGATTCCTACGAGCAGTACTTC. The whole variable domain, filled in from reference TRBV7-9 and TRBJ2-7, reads DTGVSQNPRHKITKRGQNVTFRCDPISEHNRLYWYRQTLGQGPEFLTYFQNEAQLEKSRLLSDRFSAERPKGSFSTLEIQRTEQGDSAMYLCASSPGTSGDSYEQYFGPGTRLTVT.

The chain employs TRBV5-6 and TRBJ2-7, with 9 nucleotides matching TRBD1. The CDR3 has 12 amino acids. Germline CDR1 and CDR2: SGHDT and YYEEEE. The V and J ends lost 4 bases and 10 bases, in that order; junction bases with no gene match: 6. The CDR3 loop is CASSTGQGPQYF. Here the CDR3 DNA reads TGTGCCAGCAGCACGGGACAGGGCCCCCAGTACTTC.

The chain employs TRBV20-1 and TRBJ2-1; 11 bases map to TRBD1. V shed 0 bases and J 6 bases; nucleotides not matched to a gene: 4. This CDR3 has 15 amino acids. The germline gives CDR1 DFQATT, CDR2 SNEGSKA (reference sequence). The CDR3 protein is CSARDRDRGSNEQFF. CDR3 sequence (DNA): TGCAGTGCTAGAGACCGGGACAGGGGGTCCAATGAGCAGTTCTTC.

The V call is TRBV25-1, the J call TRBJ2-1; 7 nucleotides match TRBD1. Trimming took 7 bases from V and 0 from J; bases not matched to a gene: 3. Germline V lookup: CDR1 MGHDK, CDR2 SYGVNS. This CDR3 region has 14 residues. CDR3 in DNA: TGTGCCAGCAAGACAGGGAGCTCCTACAATGAGCAGTTCTTC. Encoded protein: CASKTGSSYNEQFF. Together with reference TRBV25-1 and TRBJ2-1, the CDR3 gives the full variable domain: EADIYQTPRYLVIGTGKKITLECSQTMGHDKMYWYQQDPGMELHLIHYSYGVNSTEKGDLSSESTVSRIRTEHFPLTLESARPSHTSQYLCASKTGSSYNEQFFGPGTRLTVL.

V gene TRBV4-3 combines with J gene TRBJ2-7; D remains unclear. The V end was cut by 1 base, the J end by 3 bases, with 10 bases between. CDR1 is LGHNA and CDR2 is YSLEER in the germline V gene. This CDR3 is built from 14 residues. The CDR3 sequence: CASSQGRWDYEQYF. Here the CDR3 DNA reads TGCGCCAGCAGCCAAGGCCGTTGGGACTACGAGCAGTACTTC.

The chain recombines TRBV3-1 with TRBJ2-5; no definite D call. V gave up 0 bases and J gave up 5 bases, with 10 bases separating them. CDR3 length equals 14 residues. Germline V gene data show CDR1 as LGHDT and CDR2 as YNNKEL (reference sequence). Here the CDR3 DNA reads TGTGCCAGCAGCCAAGATGTAGAAGGGGAGACCCAGTACTTC. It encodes CASSQDVEGETQYF.

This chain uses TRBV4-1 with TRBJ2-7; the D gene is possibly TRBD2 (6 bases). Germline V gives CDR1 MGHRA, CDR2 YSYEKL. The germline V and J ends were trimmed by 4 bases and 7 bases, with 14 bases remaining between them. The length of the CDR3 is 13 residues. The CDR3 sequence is CASSLPGVREQYF. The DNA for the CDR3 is TGCGCCAGCAGCCTACCGGGGGTGAGAGAGCAGTACTTC.

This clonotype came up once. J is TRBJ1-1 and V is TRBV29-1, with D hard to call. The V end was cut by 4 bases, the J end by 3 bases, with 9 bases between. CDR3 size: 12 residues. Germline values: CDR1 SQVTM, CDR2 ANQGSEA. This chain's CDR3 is CSVGRKHTEAFF. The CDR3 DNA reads TGCAGCGTTGGACGGAAGCACACTGAAGCTTTCTTT.

In DNA, the CDR3 is TGTGCCACCAGCAGGGAAGTAGGGACTTTAGAGACCCAGTACTTC. The encoded protein is CATSREVGTLETQYF. V is TRBV15 and J is TRBJ2-5; possible D gene TRBD2, 6 bases. The CDR3 has 15 amino acids. Germline CDR1 and CDR2: LNHNV and YYDKDF (reference sequence). V shed 3 bases and J shed 4 bases, with 15 bases lying between them.

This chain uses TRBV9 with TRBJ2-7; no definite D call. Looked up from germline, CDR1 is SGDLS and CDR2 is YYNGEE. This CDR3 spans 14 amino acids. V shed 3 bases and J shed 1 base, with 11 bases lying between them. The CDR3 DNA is TGTGCCAGCAGCGACCCCACAGTTTCCTACGAGCAGTACTTC. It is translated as CASSDPTVSYEQYF.

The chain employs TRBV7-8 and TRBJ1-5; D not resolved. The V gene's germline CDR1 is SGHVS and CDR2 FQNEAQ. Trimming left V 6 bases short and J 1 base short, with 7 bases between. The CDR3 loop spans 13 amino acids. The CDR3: CASSEMSNQPQHF. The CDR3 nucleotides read TGTGCCAGCAGTGAGATGAGCAATCAGCCCCAGCATTTT.

CDR3 sequence (DNA): TGTGCCAGCAGCGTAGAACTAGCGGGGAACACAGATACGCAGTATTTT. Its translation is CASSVELAGNTDTQYF. The V gene is TRBV9, the J gene TRBJ2-3; 10 bases fit TRBD2. This CDR3 is 16 amino acids long. Looked up from germline, CDR1 is SGDLS and CDR2 is YYNGEE. After removal of 0 bases from V and 2 bases from J, the junction contained 3 bases not matched to a gene.

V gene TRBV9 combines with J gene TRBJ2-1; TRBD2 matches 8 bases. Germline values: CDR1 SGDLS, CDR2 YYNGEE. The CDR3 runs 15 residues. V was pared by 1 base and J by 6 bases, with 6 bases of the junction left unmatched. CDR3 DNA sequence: TGTGCCAGCAGCGTATCTCGGGGGGGACCCAATGAGCAGTTCTTC. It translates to CASSVSRGGPNEQFF.

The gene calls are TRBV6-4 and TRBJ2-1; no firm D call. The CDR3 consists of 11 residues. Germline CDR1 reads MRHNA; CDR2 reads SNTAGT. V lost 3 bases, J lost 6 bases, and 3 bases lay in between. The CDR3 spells CASSEGNEQFF. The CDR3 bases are TGTGCCAGCAGTGAGGGCAATGAGCAGTTCTTC.

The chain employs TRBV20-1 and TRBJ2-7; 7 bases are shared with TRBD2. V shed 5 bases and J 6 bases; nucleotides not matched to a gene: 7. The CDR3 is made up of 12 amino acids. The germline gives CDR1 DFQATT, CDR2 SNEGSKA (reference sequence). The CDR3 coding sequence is TGCAGTGCTTATGGACTAGAAAGCGAGCAGTACTTC. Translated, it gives CSAYGLESEQYF.

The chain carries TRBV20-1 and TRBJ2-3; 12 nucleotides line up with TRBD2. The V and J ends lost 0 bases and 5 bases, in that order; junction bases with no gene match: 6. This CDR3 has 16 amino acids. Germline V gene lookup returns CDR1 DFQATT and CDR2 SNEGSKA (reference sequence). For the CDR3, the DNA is TGCAGTGCTAGAGATCGGGCTAGCGGGGGGGTAGATACGCAGTATTTT. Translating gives CSARDRASGGVDTQYF.

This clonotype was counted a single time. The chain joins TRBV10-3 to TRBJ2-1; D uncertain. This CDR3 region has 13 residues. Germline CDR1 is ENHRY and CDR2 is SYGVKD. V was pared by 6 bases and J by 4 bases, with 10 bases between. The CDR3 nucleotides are TGTGCCATCAGCGTTGACAAGTACAATGAGCAGTTCTTC. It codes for CAISVDKYNEQFF.

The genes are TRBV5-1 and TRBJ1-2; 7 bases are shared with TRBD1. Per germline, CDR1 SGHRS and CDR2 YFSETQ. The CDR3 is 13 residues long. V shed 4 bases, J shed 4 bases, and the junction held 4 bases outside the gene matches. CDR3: CASSPGDSYGYTF. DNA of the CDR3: TGCGCCAGCAGCCCTGGGGACAGCTATGGCTACACCTTC.

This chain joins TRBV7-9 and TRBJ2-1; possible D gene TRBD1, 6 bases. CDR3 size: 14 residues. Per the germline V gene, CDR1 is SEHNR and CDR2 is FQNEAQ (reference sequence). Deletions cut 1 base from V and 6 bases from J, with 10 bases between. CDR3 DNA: TGTGCCAGCAGCTTAGGGGGGCTCTCCAATGAGCAGTTCTTC. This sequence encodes CASSLGGLSNEQFF.

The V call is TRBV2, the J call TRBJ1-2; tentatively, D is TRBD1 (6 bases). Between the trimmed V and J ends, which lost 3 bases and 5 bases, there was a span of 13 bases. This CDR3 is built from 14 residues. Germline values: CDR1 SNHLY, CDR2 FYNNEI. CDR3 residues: CASSDGGRRYGYTF. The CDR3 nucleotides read TGTGCCAGCAGTGACGGGGGGCGCCGGTATGGCTACACCTTC. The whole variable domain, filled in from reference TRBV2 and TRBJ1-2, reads EPEVTQTPSHQVTQMGQEVILRCVPISNHLYFYWYRQILGQKVEFLVSFYNNEISEKSEIFDDQFSVERPDGSNFTLKIRSTKLEDSAMYFCASSDGGRRYGYTFGSGTRLTVV.

The CDR3 DNA reads as TGCAGTGCTAGGAAGAGCTCTGGAAACACCATATATTTT. This sequence encodes CSARKSSGNTIYF. The rearrangement joins TRBV20-1 to TRBJ1-3; D remains unclear. The V end was cut by 3 bases, the J end by 0 bases, with 6 bases between. CDR1 and CDR2 (germline): DFQATT, SNEGSKA (reference sequence). CDR3 size: 13 residues.

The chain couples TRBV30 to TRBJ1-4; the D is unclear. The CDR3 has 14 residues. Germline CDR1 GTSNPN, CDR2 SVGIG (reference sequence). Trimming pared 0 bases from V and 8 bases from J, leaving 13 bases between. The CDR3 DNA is TGTGCCTGGAGTGTAGATGGGATCGGCGAAAAACTGTTTTTT. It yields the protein CAWSVDGIGEKLFF.

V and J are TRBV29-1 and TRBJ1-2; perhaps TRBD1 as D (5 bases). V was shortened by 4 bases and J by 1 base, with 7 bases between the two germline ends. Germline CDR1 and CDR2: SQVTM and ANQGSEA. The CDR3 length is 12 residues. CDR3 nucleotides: TGCAGCGTTGCGGGACTTAACTATGGCTACACCTTC. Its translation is CSVAGLNYGYTF.

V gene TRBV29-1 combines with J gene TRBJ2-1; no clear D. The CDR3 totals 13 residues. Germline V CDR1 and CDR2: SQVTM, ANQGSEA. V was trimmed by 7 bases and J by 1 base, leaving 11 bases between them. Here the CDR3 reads CSDFQESYNEQFF. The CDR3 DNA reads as TGCAGCGATTTTCAAGAATCCTACAATGAGCAGTTCTTC.

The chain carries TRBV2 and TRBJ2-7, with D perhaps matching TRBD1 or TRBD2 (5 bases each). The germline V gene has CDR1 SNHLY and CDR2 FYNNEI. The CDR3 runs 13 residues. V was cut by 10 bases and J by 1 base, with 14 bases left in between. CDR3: CAKGRADSYEQYF. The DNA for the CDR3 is TGTGCCAAGGGGCGGGCGGATTCCTACGAGCAGTACTTC.

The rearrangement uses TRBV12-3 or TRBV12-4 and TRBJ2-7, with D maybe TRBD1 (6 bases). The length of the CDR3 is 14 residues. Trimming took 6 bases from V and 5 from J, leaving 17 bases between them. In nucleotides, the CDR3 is TGTGCCAGCAGCCTAACAGGGTTTAACGACGAGCAGTACTTC. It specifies CASSLTGFNDEQYF.